Each of the 27 T cell receptor beta chains below was sequenced from the same sample in a study of shared clonotypes between healthy human individuals. Here immunoSEQ multiplex PCR was the method, and the copy in TCRdb shows in-frame clones only, minus some. The table includes about half a million clones, about 76% detected once. The sequenced material came from PBMCs. Receptors originate from a woman in her 40s in good health. Some clones in this sample may be carry-over from other donors' samples.

The chain combines TRBV6-5 with TRBJ1-2; possible D gene TRBD1, 6 bases. The germline gives CDR1 MNHEY, CDR2 SVGAGI. V gave up 6 bases and J gave up 3 bases, with 17 bases separating them. This CDR3 has 15 amino acids. CDR3 residues: CASRFTGKLDYGYTF. CDR3 sequence (DNA): TGTGCCAGCAGGTTCACAGGGAAGCTTGACTATGGCTACACCTTC.

The J gene is TRBJ2-3, the V gene TRBV19; tentative D call: TRBD1 (8 bases). V was trimmed by 4 bases and J by 3 bases, leaving 17 bases between them. Looked up from germline, CDR1 is LNHDA and CDR2 is SQIVND (reference sequence). The CDR3 covers 16 residues. The DNA for the CDR3 is TGTGCCAGTAGTACCAACAGGGGGGGTTCTACAGATACGCAGTATTTT. Protein product: CASSTNRGGSTDTQYF.

The chain carries TRBV9 and TRBJ2-3; 7 nucleotides line up with TRBD2. The germline V gene has CDR1 SGDLS and CDR2 YYNGEE. This CDR3 is built from 16 residues. V was clipped by 3 bases and J by 0 bases; unmatched bases: 7. The CDR3 spells CASSASAGLSTDTQYF. The CDR3 nucleotides read TGTGCCAGCAGCGCCTCAGCGGGGCTTAGCACAGATACGCAGTATTTT.

The chain uses TRBV4-2 and TRBJ2-1, with 11 bases aligning to TRBD2. The germline V gene encodes CDR1 LGHNA and CDR2 YNFKEQ. V shed 4 bases, J shed 7 bases, and the junction held 18 bases outside the gene matches. The CDR3 spans 19 residues. CDR3 sequence (DNA): TGTGCCAGCAGCCGAAGCGAAAAGGGTCTAGCGGGAGGAGGGAATGAGCAGTTCTTC. Translation: CASSRSEKGLAGGGNEQFF.

This clone came up a few times. This chain uses TRBV7-2 with TRBJ2-1; D could derive from TRBD1 or TRBD2 (6 bases each). Germline CDR1 and CDR2: SGHTA and FQGNSA. The CDR3 consists of 16 residues. Trimming shortened V by 1 base and J by 0 bases, and 10 bases separated the two germline ends. The CDR3 here is CASSLGGAVSYNEQFF. The DNA of the CDR3 is TGTGCCAGCAGCTTAGGGGGGGCTGTCTCCTACAATGAGCAGTTCTTC.

This clone was seen a single time. V usage is TRBV27 and J usage is TRBJ1-3; D perhaps matches TRBD1 (6 bases). The germline gives CDR1 MNHEY, CDR2 SMNVEV (reference sequence). V was trimmed by 7 bases and J by 0 bases, leaving 10 bases between them. The CDR3 contains 14 residues. CDR3 in DNA: TGTGCCAGCATGGGGGGGCTCTCTGGAAACACCATATATTTT. Translation gives CASMGGLSGNTIYF.

This clone has more than one count but fewer than ten. DNA for the CDR3: TGTGCCAGTCGCGGGTATGAAAAACTGTTTTTT. This encodes CASRGYEKLFF. The V call is TRBV2, the J call TRBJ1-4, with D uncertain. V dropped 9 bases and J dropped 6 bases, with 8 bases sitting between them. Germline V gene sequence: CDR1 SNHLY, CDR2 FYNNEI. The CDR3 has 11 residues. Supplemented by reference TRBV2 and TRBJ1-4, the full variable domain reads EPEVTQTPSHQVTQMGQEVILRCVPISNHLYFYWYRQILGQKVEFLVSFYNNEISEKSEIFDDQFSVERPDGSNFTLKIRSTKLEDSAMYFCASRGYEKLFFGSGTQLSVL.

This clone was seen repeatedly, ten times or more. The same CDR3 is also encoded by other DNA sequences in this sample. The chain is built from TRBV28 and TRBJ2-7; 11 nucleotides match TRBD2. The junction had 7 bases not matched to a gene; V was cut back by 6 bases and J by 3 bases. The V gene's germline CDR1 is MDHEN and CDR2 SYDVKM. This CDR3 is built from 15 residues. CDR3: CASRPVLAGVYEQYF. CDR3 in DNA: TGTGCCAGCAGGCCGGTACTAGCGGGAGTCTACGAGCAGTACTTC.

The chain uses TRBV19 and TRBJ1-3; 8 positions agree with TRBD1. The ends lost 5 bases at V and 8 bases at J; junction bases unmatched: 8. Germline V gives CDR1 LNHDA, CDR2 SQIVND (reference sequence). There are 14 residues in the CDR3. CDR3 bases: TGTGCCAGTAGTTCCACAGGGGGATCGGACACCATATATTTT. This encodes CASSSTGGSDTIYF.

The gene calls are TRBV6-4 and TRBJ2-7; 10 nucleotides line up with TRBD2. Germline CDR1 and CDR2: MRHNA and SNTAGT. The V gene end was trimmed by 4 bases and the J gene end by 2 bases; junction bases not matched to a gene: 2. There are 14 residues in the CDR3. DNA for the CDR3: TGTGCCAGCAGTGCTCTAGCGGGAGCCTACGAGCAGTACTTC. The encoded protein is CASSALAGAYEQYF.

The chain couples TRBV6-1 to TRBJ2-7, with no clear D. The CDR3 covers 12 residues. Trimming took off 4 bases at V and 6 bases at J, with 10 bases between the two ends. Germline V gene sequence: CDR1 MNHNS, CDR2 SASEGT. Here the CDR3 reads CASSVLRIEQYF. As DNA, the CDR3 is TGTGCCAGCAGTGTCCTGCGGATCGAGCAGTACTTC.

This clone has a handful of counts. The V and J genes are TRBV10-3 and TRBJ1-1; D might be TRBD1 (6 bases). Germline V gene lookup returns CDR1 ENHRY and CDR2 SYGVKD. The CDR3 runs 16 residues. Trimming pared 6 bases from V and 1 base from J, leaving 18 bases between. CDR3 in DNA: TGTGCCATCAGGGGGACATCCGGAGGAGGGAACACTGAAGCTTTCTTT. It yields the protein CAIRGTSGGGNTEAFF.

The CDR3, as DNA: TGTGCCAGCAGCTTAATGAGGACCGGGGAGCTGTTTTTT. This translates into CASSLMRTGELFF. The chain is built from TRBV11-3 and TRBJ2-2; D gene uncertain. The V gene lost 2 bases and the J gene lost 5 bases, with 6 bases spanning the gap. Germline-derived CDR1 and CDR2 are SGHNT and YENEEA. The length of the CDR3 is 13 residues. The complete variable domain, with remaining parts taken from reference TRBV11-3 and TRBJ2-2, reads EAGVVQSPRYKIIEKKQPVAFWCNPISGHNTLYWYLQNLGQGPELLIRYENEEAVDDSQLPKDRFSAERLKGVDSTLKIQPAELGDSAVYLCASSLMRTGELFFGEGSRLTVL.

The CDR3: CASSRGQGEDEKLFF. The CDR3 coding sequence is TGCGCCAGCAGCAGAGGACAGGGAGAGGATGAAAAACTGTTTTTT. V is TRBV5-1 and J is TRBJ1-4, with TRBD1 identical over 8 bases. With 4 bases clipped from V and 6 bases from J, the junction kept 8 bases outside the gene matches. Germline lookup yields CDR1 SGHRS and CDR2 YFSETQ. The CDR3 loop spans 15 amino acids.

This chain links TRBV28 with TRBJ2-7, with D perhaps assigned TRBD1 or TRBD2 (5 bases each). Germline CDR1 and CDR2: MDHEN and SYDVKM. There are 15 residues in the CDR3. V lost 5 bases, J lost 5 bases, and 19 bases lay in between. Here the CDR3 DNA reads TGTGCCAGCAGTCTTAGCGCAGGGAGTGTACACGAGCAGTACTTC. It specifies CASSLSAGSVHEQYF.

This chain joins TRBV29-1 and TRBJ1-4; a weak D match, TRBD1 (6 bases). V was pared by 7 bases and J by 7 bases, with 19 bases between. CDR3 length: 14 amino acids. CDR1 and CDR2 from the germline V gene are SQVTM and ANQGSEA. In DNA form, the CDR3 reads TGCAGCGCACGGGGACAAGGGGGGTTTGAAAAACTGTTTTTT. It codes for CSARGQGGFEKLFF.

This chain uses TRBV7-3 with TRBJ2-7; 8 nucleotides line up with TRBD2. The CDR3 contains 15 residues. Germline V lookup: CDR1 SGHTA, CDR2 FQGTGA. Trimming removed 5 bases from V and 0 bases from J; junction bases left unmatched: 6. CDR3 region: CASSLSGGSSYEQYF. The CDR3 nucleotides are TGTGCCAGCAGCCTCAGCGGGGGCAGCTCCTACGAGCAGTACTTC.

The V call is TRBV25-1, the J call TRBJ2-7; D not resolved. Germline values: CDR1 MGHDK, CDR2 SYGVNS. V was pared by 1 base and J by 6 bases, with 13 bases between. The CDR3 has 14 residues. CDR3 in DNA: TGTGCCAGCAGTGAATGGGCAGTTTCAGCCGAGCAGTACTTC. This translates into CASSEWAVSAEQYF.

This rearrangement joins TRBV7-2 to TRBJ2-2, with a possible D match to TRBD2 (6 bases). The CDR3 contains 17 residues. V was trimmed by 1 base and J by 2 bases, leaving 14 bases between them. The V gene's germline CDR1 is SGHTA and CDR2 FQGNSA. As DNA, the CDR3 is TGTGCCAGCAGCTTAGAGGGCGGGGCTCTCAACACCGGGGAGCTGTTTTTT. Translation: CASSLEGGALNTGELFF.

The J gene is TRBJ2-7, the V gene TRBV5-1; no clear D gene. The V and J ends lost 0 bases and 0 bases respectively, with 7 bases between them. This CDR3 has 14 residues. Looked up from germline, CDR1 is SGHRS and CDR2 is YFSETQ. The CDR3 DNA reads TGCGCCAGCAGCTTGGAAGCAGACTCCTACGAGCAGTACTTC. Amino acid sequence: CASSLEADSYEQYF.

The V call is TRBV2, the J call TRBJ1-1; 8 nucleotides agree with TRBD1. Germline values: CDR1 SNHLY, CDR2 FYNNEI. The CDR3 has 13 amino acids. The V gene end was trimmed by 6 bases and the J gene end by 7 bases; junction bases not matched to a gene: 7. As DNA, the CDR3 is TGTGCCAGCAGGGCAACAGGGGGGGGTGAAGCTTTCTTT. Encoded protein: CASRATGGGEAFF.

The V gene is TRBV19, the J gene TRBJ2-2; a possible D gene is TRBD2 (6 bases). The germline V and J ends were trimmed by 3 bases and 7 bases, with 18 bases remaining between them. CDR1 LNHDA and CDR2 SQIVND come from the germline V gene (reference sequence). This CDR3 has 16 amino acids. The CDR3 region has the DNA TGTGCCAGTAGTATCACTAGCAACCTTGGTGGCGGGGAGCTGTTTTTT. Translation gives CASSITSNLGGGELFF. The entire variable domain, with the rest obtained from reference TRBV19 and TRBJ2-2, is as follows: DGGITQSPKYLFRKEGQNVTLSCEQNLNHDAMYWYRQDPGQGLRLIYYSQIVNDFQKGDIAEGYSVSREKKESFPLTVTSAQKNPTAFYLCASSITSNLGGGELFFGEGSRLTVL.

The CDR3 region is CATSRDPGWDPYEQYF. The DNA of the CDR3 is TGTGCCACCAGCAGAGATCCCGGGTGGGATCCCTACGAGCAGTACTTC. V usage is TRBV15 and J usage is TRBJ2-7; D remains ambiguous. CDR3 size: 16 residues. Between the trimmed V and J ends, which lost 0 bases and 2 bases, there was a span of 14 bases. Germline V gene data show CDR1 as LNHNV and CDR2 as YYDKDF (reference sequence).

The rearrangement joins TRBV29-1 to TRBJ2-3; D is unclear. In germline, CDR1 is SQVTM, CDR2 ANQGSEA. V was cut by 7 bases and J by 4 bases, with 9 bases left in between. The length of the CDR3 is 11 residues. The CDR3 protein is CSGVKSDTQYF. CDR3 in DNA: TGCAGCGGGGTCAAATCAGATACGCAGTATTTT.

A few counts support this clone. The genes are TRBV9 and TRBJ2-5, with no clear D. Judging by the DNA end, TRBJ2-7 fits better; the J call may be wrong. Germline lookup yields CDR1 SGDLS and CDR2 YYNGEE. This CDR3 has 14 residues. CDR3 region: CASSPSTASYEQYF. The DNA for the CDR3 is TGTGCCAGCAGCCCCTCAACAGCTTCCTACGAGCAGTACTTC.

The chain employs TRBV4-3 and TRBJ1-1; D is unresolved. CDR1 is LGHNA, CDR2 YSLEER, per germline. The CDR3 contains 14 residues. V gave up 0 bases and J gave up 5 bases, with 10 bases separating them. CDR3 sequence (DNA): TGCGCCAGCAGCCAAGACTGGGTTCGTACTGAAGCTTTCTTT. It is translated as CASSQDWVRTEAFF.

The genes are TRBV18 and TRBJ2-1; 9 bases map to TRBD1. The germline CDR1 and CDR2 sequences are KGHSH and LQKENI. CDR3 length: 18 residues. Trimming removed 3 bases from V and 7 bases from J; junction bases left unmatched: 16. The CDR3 region has the DNA TGTGCCAGCTCACCCATTCCACTTGGACAGGGGTGGATTAATGAGCAGTTCTTC. Its translation: CASSPIPLGQGWINEQFF.